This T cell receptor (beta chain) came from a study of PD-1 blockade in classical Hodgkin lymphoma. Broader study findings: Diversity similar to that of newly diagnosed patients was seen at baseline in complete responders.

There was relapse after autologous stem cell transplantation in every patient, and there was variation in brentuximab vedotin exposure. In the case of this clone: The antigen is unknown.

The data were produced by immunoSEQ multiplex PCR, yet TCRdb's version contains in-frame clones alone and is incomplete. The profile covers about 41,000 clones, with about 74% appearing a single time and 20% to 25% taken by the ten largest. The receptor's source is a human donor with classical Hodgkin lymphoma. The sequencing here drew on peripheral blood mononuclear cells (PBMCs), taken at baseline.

CDR3 amino acids: CASSPRSQGSHEQYF. As DNA, the CDR3 is TGTGCCAGCAGCCCCAGATCGCAGGGTAGCCACGAGCAGTACTTC. This sequence joins TRBV27 and TRBJ2-7, with D perhaps TRBD1 (5 bases). The V gene's germline CDR1 is MNHEY and CDR2 SMNVEV (reference sequence). V was cut by 6 bases and J by 5 bases, with 20 bases left in between. The CDR3 sequence is 15 residues long.